These T cell receptor beta chains were read from a single sample in a study of control samples from healthy donors and cancer patients. TCRdb's copy holds only in-frame clones and misses some; the assay was immunoSEQ multiplex PCR. This table has approximately 85,000 clones, about 89% appearing once. The sequencing input was blood. These receptors were collected from a woman aged 55-75 years in good health. The CDR3 runs from the conserved cysteine through the conserved F or W. Fields, in order: D gene, clone size, V gene, J gene, CDR3 protein, CDR3 DNA. D genes are given only for firm matches. The listing skips clone size in some rows; elsewhere it reads once, few, many or a size class.

d_call: -
clone_size: -
v_call: TRBV5-6
j_call: TRBJ1-4
cdr3_aa: CASSSGGGASEKLFF
cdr3_nt: TGTGCCAGCAGCTCAGGAGGGGGAGCTAGTGAAAAACTGTTTTTT

d_call: TRBD2
clone_size: -
v_call: TRBV19
j_call: TRBJ2-1
cdr3_aa: CASSPTSGHNEQFF
cdr3_nt: TGTGCCAGTAGCCCGACTAGCGGGCACAATGAGCAGTTCTTC

d_call: TRBD1
clone_size: once
v_call: TRBV19
j_call: TRBJ2-3
cdr3_aa: CASSQRQGASGADTQYF
cdr3_nt: TGTGCCAGTAGTCAGCGACAGGGGGCTAGTGGGGCAGATACGCAGTATTTT

d_call: -
clone_size: once
v_call: TRBV28
j_call: TRBJ1-4
cdr3_aa: CASRHGGGEKLFF
cdr3_nt: TGTGCCAGCAGGCACGGAGGTGGTGAAAAACTGTTTTTT

d_call: -
clone_size: -
v_call: TRBV11-3
j_call: TRBJ1-4
cdr3_aa: CASGETNEKLFF
cdr3_nt: TGTGCCAGCGGCGAGACGAACGAAAAACTGTTTTTT

d_call: TRBD2
clone_size: -
v_call: TRBV5-1
j_call: TRBJ2-3
cdr3_aa: CASSLERASGGSTDTQYF
cdr3_nt: TGCGCCAGCAGCTTGGAACGAGCTAGCGGGGGAAGCACAGATACGCAGTATTTT

d_call: TRBD1
clone_size: -
v_call: TRBV27
j_call: TRBJ1-4
cdr3_aa: CASSLFPGGLSNEKLFF
cdr3_nt: TGTGCCAGCAGTTTATTTCCAGGGGGCCTGTCTAATGAAAAACTGTTTTTT

d_call: -
clone_size: -
v_call: TRBV29-1
j_call: TRBJ1-1
cdr3_aa: CSVGSSDTEAFF
cdr3_nt: TGCAGCGTGGGCAGTTCGGACACTGAAGCTTTCTTT

d_call: -
clone_size: -
v_call: TRBV20-1
j_call: TRBJ2-6
cdr3_aa: CSASTGLDSGANVLTF
cdr3_nt: TGCAGTGCTAGTACAGGGTTAGACTCTGGGGCCAACGTCCTGACTTTC

d_call: TRBD1
clone_size: once
v_call: TRBV2
j_call: TRBJ1-4
cdr3_aa: CASSEGRGTATNEKLFF
cdr3_nt: TGTGCCAGCAGTGAGGGCAGGGGGACTGCAACTAATGAAAAACTGTTTTTT

d_call: -
clone_size: -
v_call: TRBV7-2
j_call: TRBJ2-1
cdr3_aa: CASSLGGVNEQFF
cdr3_nt: TGTGCCAGCAGCTTGGGCGGGGTAAATGAGCAGTTCTTC

d_call: -
clone_size: once
v_call: TRBV12-2
j_call: TRBJ2-2
cdr3_aa: CASRLRLAGNTGELFF
cdr3_nt: TGTGCAAGTCGCTTAAGGCTAGCGGGAAACACCGGGGAGCTGTTTTTT

d_call: -
clone_size: -
v_call: TRBV6-5
j_call: TRBJ1-2
cdr3_aa: CASTGGSRHYGYTF
cdr3_nt: TGTGCCAGCACCGGGGGATCCCGCCACTATGGCTACACCTTC

d_call: -
clone_size: once
v_call: TRBV6-2/TRBV6-3
j_call: TRBJ2-3
cdr3_aa: CASSPRRVSDTQYF
cdr3_nt: TGTGCCAGCAGTCCCCGACGAGTGTCAGATACGCAGTATTTT

d_call: -
clone_size: -
v_call: TRBV9
j_call: TRBJ1-1
cdr3_aa: CASSVDQESNTEAFF
cdr3_nt: TGTGCCAGCAGCGTAGATCAGGAGTCGAACACTGAAGCTTTCTTT

d_call: -
clone_size: -
v_call: TRBV18
j_call: TRBJ2-1
cdr3_aa: CASSPPGGLIANEQFF
cdr3_nt: TGTGCCAGCTCACCGCCGGGGGGCCTCATAGCAAATGAGCAGTTCTTC

d_call: TRBD1
clone_size: -
v_call: TRBV6-5
j_call: TRBJ2-7
cdr3_aa: CASSQHRGPPYEQYF
cdr3_nt: TGTGCCAGCAGTCAACACAGGGGGCCTCCCTACGAGCAGTACTTC

d_call: TRBD1
clone_size: -
v_call: TRBV19
j_call: TRBJ1-5
cdr3_aa: CASTSNRGFNQPQHF
cdr3_nt: TGTGCCAGTACTTCCAACAGGGGGTTTAATCAGCCCCAGCATTTT

d_call: TRBD1
clone_size: -
v_call: TRBV7-9
j_call: TRBJ2-3
cdr3_aa: CASSKDRAGDTQYF
cdr3_nt: TGTGCCAGCAGCAAGGACAGGGCAGGAGATACGCAGTATTTT

d_call: -
clone_size: -
v_call: TRBV5-5
j_call: TRBJ1-5
cdr3_aa: CASSLGQPNQPQHF
cdr3_nt: TGTGCCAGCAGCTTGGGACAGCCAAATCAGCCCCAGCATTTT

d_call: TRBD2
clone_size: once
v_call: TRBV7-2
j_call: TRBJ2-2
cdr3_aa: CASSLVSSGRSTGELFF
cdr3_nt: TGTGCCAGCAGCTTAGTTTCTAGCGGGAGATCTACCGGGGAGCTGTTTTTT

d_call: -
clone_size: few
v_call: TRBV2
j_call: TRBJ2-7
cdr3_aa: CASSLQNYEQYF
cdr3_nt: TGTGCCAGCAGTCTACAAAACTACGAGCAGTACTTC

d_call: -
clone_size: -
v_call: TRBV23-1
j_call: TRBJ1-1
cdr3_aa: CASSQSGQRLGRPYTEAFF
cdr3_nt: TGCGCCAGCAGTCAATCGGGTCAGAGGTTAGGCAGGCCATACACTGAAGCTTTCTTT

d_call: TRBD2
clone_size: -
v_call: TRBV9
j_call: TRBJ2-2
cdr3_aa: CASSVGLAGGGPGELFF
cdr3_nt: TGTGCCAGCAGCGTAGGACTAGCGGGAGGGGGGCCCGGGGAGCTGTTTTTT